This T cell receptor (beta chain) was recovered during a study of T cell repertoires in cytomegalovirus infection (dated by TCRdb to 2018 to 2020). Regarding the study in general: The peptide stimulations were aimed at well-studied HLA-B-restricted epitopes as well as recently identified HLA-C-restricted CMV epitopes, whose presentation resists viral immunomodulation. The HLA type of each donor mattered for the analysis, because public TCR beta signatures pointed to carriage of CMV infection along with the matching HLA type. The paper as a whole reports these results and caveats: Cumulative frequency of public TCR beta family members discriminated carriers of CMV infection plus the relevant HLA type in this cohort and an independent approximately 370-donor cohort. The ex vivo response was dominated by HLA-C-restricted CMV-specific TCR beta clonotypes, which also provided the single most frequent clonotype in two of eight donors.

This clonotype was observed a handful of times. Its binding antigen is unknown. No much larger clone is present one base from it, and per-base qualities are unavailable. Sequencing was carried out with an Illumina HiSeq 1500. In-frame beta chains were kept once TCRdb had trimmed the public reads at Q25 with fastp and called clones with MiXCR. Rows are combined by CDR3 protein, so each entry shows the most common genes and DNA. This sample is represented by under 350,000 distinct CDR3 sequences; approximately 22% of them were singletons. The top ten constitute approximately 19% of the sample. V and J are trimmed by 2 bases and 8 bases, and the gene matches miss 9 bases of the junction. As encoded in the germline V gene (reference sequence), CDR1 is LNHDA while CDR2 is SQIVND. The CDR3 measures 15 amino acids from cysteine to phenylalanine. The sequence is cut down to CDR3 DNA, 45 bases in frame from base 1.

The treatment or condition label here, explained by the study, means: in vitro stimulation with specific CMV peptide epitopes to enrich CMV-specific T cells. The sample in question was cultured PBMCs, obtained from culture after CMV antigen stimulation. The chain is assembled from TRBV19 and TRBJ2-1, with TRBD2 matching 7 junction bases. This sequence was found in a human donor in good health (CMV status not recorded). Some clones in this sample may be carry-over from other donors' samples. The sequence in DNA is TGTGCCAGTAGTATATCGGCGGGAGCCCAATATGAGCAGTTCTTC. It encodes CASSISAGAQYEQFF.